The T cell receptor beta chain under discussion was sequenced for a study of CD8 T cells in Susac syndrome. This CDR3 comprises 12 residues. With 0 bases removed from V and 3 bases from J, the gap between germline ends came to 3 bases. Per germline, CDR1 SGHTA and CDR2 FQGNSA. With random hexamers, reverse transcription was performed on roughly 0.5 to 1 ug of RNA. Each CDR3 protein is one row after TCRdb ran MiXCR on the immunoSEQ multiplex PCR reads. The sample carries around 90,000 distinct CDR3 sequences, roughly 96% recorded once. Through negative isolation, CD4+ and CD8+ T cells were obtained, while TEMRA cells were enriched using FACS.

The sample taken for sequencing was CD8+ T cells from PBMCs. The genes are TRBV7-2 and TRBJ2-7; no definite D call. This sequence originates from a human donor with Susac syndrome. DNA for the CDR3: TGTGCCAGCAGCTTAGCTCGCTACGAGCAGTACTTC. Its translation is CASSLARYEQYF. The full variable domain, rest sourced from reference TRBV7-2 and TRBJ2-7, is GAGVSQSPSNKVTEKGKDVELRCDPISGHTALYWYRQSLGQGLEFLIYFQGNSAPDKSGLPSDRFSAERTGGSVSTLTIQRTQQEDSAVYLCASSLARYEQYFGPGTRLTVT.